This T cell receptor beta chain was captured in a study of blood T cell repertoires in COVID-19. In the study overall: The United States, Italy and Spain were the sources of the acute and convalescent COVID-19 samples.

In the authors' methods: The authors estimated nucleated cell counts from reference gene primer amplification. Assay used: immunoSEQ multiplex PCR; TCRdb lists only in-frame clones, some missing. For V, J and clone size, that table is used; D and trimming come from the DNA. The top ten hold around 6.7% of the sample, which has around 99,000 clones, 75% to 90% seen once. V lost 1 base, J lost 0 bases, and 9 bases lay in between. Germline CDR1 is MNHEY and CDR2 is SMNVEV (reference sequence). The CDR3 runs 16 residues. The clonotype was recovered from a woman aged 45-65 years with acute or convalescent COVID-19. What was sequenced was peripheral blood. The chain uses TRBV27 and TRBJ1-4, with D hard to call. CDR3 in amino acids: CASSLWEGATNEKLFF. In DNA form, the CDR3 reads TGTGCCAGCAGTTTATGGGAGGGTGCAACTAATGAAAAACTGTTTTTT.